The clone carrying this T cell receptor (beta chain) appeared many times. The antigen remains undetermined. This record belongs to a study of regulatory T cells in long-lasting Graves disease. Specified time point: persistent/refractory GD, antithyroid drugs over 5 years with positive TRAb. Scientists built the TCR library using RNA that was extracted from PBMCs. CDR3 length equals 14 residues. V dropped 3 bases and J dropped 4 bases, with 12 bases sitting between them. Germline assignment: CDR1 MNHEY and CDR2 SMNVEV (reference sequence). Study results and caveats: Few sampled subjects may have lowered accuracy.

In building TCR beta libraries, iRepertoire HTBI primers were used together with Arm-PCR of CDR3 regions. TCRdb re-derived calls from the multiplex PCR reads in MiXCR, one entry per CDR3 protein. The sample gives about 340,000 distinct CDR3 sequences, about 20% of which show up once; less than 35% is in the top ten. The chain links TRBV27 to TRBJ1-1; TRBD1 might be the D (6 bases). Sequencing used peripheral blood mononuclear cells (PBMCs), obtained when the disease was refractory, from a patient treated with antithyroid drugs. This receptor was taken from a female donor with Graves disease. This CDR3 is CASSFYRDGTEAFF. CDR3 DNA sequence: TGTGCCAGCAGTTTTTACAGGGATGGCACTGAAGCTTTCTTT.